What follows are 20 T cell receptor beta chains derived from one specimen sequenced in a study of spatial heterogeneity in lung cancer. As for time point: sample taken at primary tumor resection. From tumor, nontumor lung or frozen PBMC, whole RNA was taken unsorted for sequencing. TCRdb re-called the 5' RACE reads through MiXCR, storing one row per CDR3 protein. The sample lists tens of thousands of distinct CDR3 sequences, around an eighth seen once, with 4.6% in the top ten. Sequencing used PBMCs, obtained at surgery. Receptors were obtained from a male donor with early-stage non-small cell lung cancer.

About this clonotype: Just one base apart from a much larger clone, this may be a read error. The V and J genes are TRBV29-1 and TRBJ1-3; D remains unclear. Per germline, CDR1 SQVTM and CDR2 ANQGSEA. This CDR3 is 13 amino acids long. Trimming cost V 4 bases and J 0 bases, with 7 bases left between them. The CDR3 protein is CSVVESSGNTIYF. The CDR3 coding sequence is TGCAGCGTTGTGGAGAGCTCTGGAAACACCATATATTTT.

This clonotype was found a few times. The J gene is TRBJ2-1, the V gene TRBV20-1, with D unclear. The CDR3 runs 13 residues. CDR1 is DFQATT and CDR2 is SNEGSKA in the germline V gene (reference sequence). V was cut by 0 bases and J by 9 bases, with 12 bases left in between. The CDR3 coding sequence is TGCAGTGCTAGAGAGTGGAGCGATAGTGAGCAGTTCTTC. Encoded protein: CSAREWSDSEQFF.

Only a few counts were recorded for this clonotype. V gene TRBV7-9 combines with J gene TRBJ2-5, with D tentatively TRBD2 (6 bases). V gave up 4 bases and J gave up 1 base, with 7 bases separating them. CDR3 length equals 13 residues. Germline CDR1 SEHNR, CDR2 FQNEAQ (reference sequence). CDR3 amino acids: CASSSGGQETQYF. CDR3 nucleotide sequence: TGTGCCAGCAGCTCCGGGGGCCAAGAGACCCAGTACTTC.

Concerning this clonotype itself: A clone one base away is much larger, so this may be a read error. The rearrangement joins TRBV12-3 or TRBV12-4 to TRBJ1-2; TRBD1 matches at 9 bases. V shed 8 bases and J 8 bases; nucleotides not matched to a gene: 18. This CDR3 has 16 amino acids. The CDR3 sequence is CASGSYSGQGAGGYTF. CDR3 nucleotide sequence: TGTGCCAGCGGTTCCTATTCGGGACAGGGAGCAGGCGGCTACACCTTC.

J is TRBJ2-6 and V is TRBV19; 7 bases fit TRBD1. The CDR3 has 18 residues. The V segment lost 5 bases and the J segment 0 bases; nucleotides outside the gene matches: 10. CDR1 and CDR2 (germline): LNHDA, SQIVND (reference sequence). The DNA for the CDR3 is TGTGCCAGTAGTTTTGGACAGGCGACGGGCTCTGGGGCCAACGTCCTGACTTTC. Translated: CASSFGQATGSGANVLTF.

This clonotype came up a few times. The CDR3 spells CASSVGRPQIEKLFF. DNA of the CDR3: TGTGCCAGCAGTGTCGGTAGGCCCCAGATCGAAAAACTGTTTTTT. The chain has TRBV2 and TRBJ1-4; unclear D gene. CDR1 is SNHLY and CDR2 is FYNNEI in the germline V gene. V lost 4 bases to trimming and J lost 8 bases, with 17 bases between them. CDR3 length: 15 residues.

This chain links TRBV6-4 with TRBJ1-3, with D perhaps matching TRBD1 (5 bases). V lost 6 bases and J lost 6, with 15 bases in between. The CDR3 has 14 amino acids. Germline assignment: CDR1 MRHNA and CDR2 SNTAGT. The CDR3 region is CASRDEGRTNTIYF. In nucleotides, the CDR3 is TGTGCCAGCAGGGACGAGGGACGGACAAACACCATATATTTT.

This clonotype was observed at least ten times. The chain carries TRBV29-1 and TRBJ2-7; TRBD2 agrees at 12 bases. The CDR3 extends over 13 amino acids. Looked up from germline, CDR1 is SQVTM and CDR2 is ANQGSEA. Trimming cost V 7 bases and J 6 bases; bases outside gene matches: 7. This CDR3 reads CSGRLAGDGEQYF. The CDR3 bases are TGCAGCGGGCGACTAGCGGGGGACGGCGAGCAGTACTTC.

J is TRBJ1-5 and V is TRBV5-5; D is unresolved. This CDR3 region has 14 residues. The germline CDR1 and CDR2 sequences are SGHKS and YYEKEE (reference sequence). Deletions cut 2 bases from V and 0 bases from J, with 6 bases between. In DNA, the CDR3 is TGTGCCAGCAGCTTAATCTATAGCAATCAGCCCCAGCATTTT. The encoded protein is CASSLIYSNQPQHF.

In its sample, this clonotype was seen a few times. V and J are TRBV9 and TRBJ2-5; D is ambiguous. Germline V CDR1 and CDR2: SGDLS, YYNGEE. The V gene lost 0 bases and the J gene lost 7 bases, with 10 bases spanning the gap. The CDR3 loop spans 13 amino acids. CDR3 region: CASSVELRGTQYF. For the CDR3, the DNA is TGTGCCAGCAGCGTAGAACTTCGAGGGACCCAGTACTTC.

CDR3: CASSLARARAGELFF. CDR3 DNA: TGTGCCAGCAGCCTTGCCAGGGCGCGGGCCGGGGAGCTGTTTTTT. The chain links TRBV27 to TRBJ2-2; tentatively, D is TRBD1 or TRBD2 (5 bases each). V dropped 6 bases and J dropped 6 bases, with 17 bases sitting between them. Germline V CDR1 and CDR2: MNHEY, SMNVEV (reference sequence). There are 15 residues in the CDR3.

V usage is TRBV5-4 and J usage is TRBJ2-1; D possibly uses TRBD1 or TRBD2 (7 bases each). The CDR3 contains 17 residues. CDR1 and CDR2 (germline): SGHNT, YYREEE (reference sequence). V dropped 0 bases and J dropped 7 bases, with 20 bases sitting between them. The CDR3 loop is CASSLVWSRGGRNEQFF. The CDR3 nucleotides read TGTGCCAGCAGCTTGGTTTGGTCCAGGGGGGGGCGGAATGAGCAGTTCTTC.

J is TRBJ1-3 and V is TRBV5-1; 11 bases are a match to TRBD1. From germline, CDR1 is SGHRS and CDR2 YFSETQ. The V and J ends lost 4 bases and 4 bases, in that order; junction bases with no gene match: 7. The CDR3 has 16 residues. CDR3 residues: CASSTGQGATGNTIYF. CDR3 in DNA: TGCGCCAGCAGCACTGGACAGGGGGCTACAGGAAACACCATATATTTT.

This clonotype was found many times. CDR3 region: CASSLYDRGGTIYF. The CDR3 nucleotides are TGTGCCAGCAGCTTGTACGACAGGGGAGGCACCATATATTTT. The chain joins TRBV5-4 to TRBJ1-3; 8 bases map to TRBD1. Trimming removed 1 base from V and 9 bases from J; junction bases left unmatched: 6. The CDR3 consists of 14 residues. Germline V lookup: CDR1 SGHNT, CDR2 YYREEE (reference sequence).

The CDR3, as DNA: TGCGCCAGCAGCGCGAGGGTCCCACGGGCCGGGGAGCTGTTTTTT. Translation gives CASSARVPRAGELFF. The chain links TRBV5-1 to TRBJ2-2, with D maybe TRBD2 (5 bases). Looked up from germline, CDR1 is SGHRS and CDR2 is YFSETQ. V dropped 4 bases and J dropped 6 bases, with 16 bases sitting between them. The CDR3 has 15 residues.

The V gene is TRBV19, the J gene TRBJ1-1; 8 bases are shared with TRBD1. Germline trimming cut 9 bases from V and 0 bases from J; bases unmatched to any gene: 3. There are 13 residues in the CDR3. Germline CDR1 and CDR2: LNHDA and SQIVND (reference sequence). CDR3 nucleotide sequence: TGTGCCAGCAGGGGACAGGTGAACACTGAAGCTTTCTTT. Translating gives CASRGQVNTEAFF.

This clonotype appeared a few times. The chain uses TRBV12-3 or TRBV12-4 and TRBJ1-1; 7 bases fit TRBD1. The CDR3 runs to 14 residues. With 5 bases clipped from V and 7 bases from J, the junction kept 10 bases outside the gene matches. CDR3 residues: CASSGPPRGSEAFF. In DNA, the CDR3 is TGTGCCAGCAGTGGCCCGCCCAGGGGGAGTGAAGCTTTCTTT.

This clonotype was detected ten times or more. V is TRBV28 and J is TRBJ1-2; possibly TRBD1 for D (5 bases). CDR1 is MDHEN, CDR2 SYDVKM, per germline. Trimming cost V 6 bases and J 5 bases, with 10 bases left between them. The CDR3 has 12 amino acids. CDR3 loop: CASRVGGYGYTF. CDR3 DNA: TGTGCCAGCAGGGTCGGGGGGTATGGCTACACCTTC.

The J gene is TRBJ1-5, the V gene TRBV7-2, with D perhaps TRBD1 (5 bases). V dropped 1 base and J dropped 3 bases, with 10 bases sitting between them. The CDR3 spans 15 residues. The germline V gene has CDR1 SGHTA and CDR2 FQGNSA. The CDR3 sequence: CASSLGGRANQPQHF. For the CDR3, the DNA is TGTGCCAGCAGCTTAGGGGGCAGGGCCAATCAGCCCCAGCATTTT.

This chain joins TRBV29-1 and TRBJ1-1; D uncertain. The CDR3 spans 13 residues. Germline assignment: CDR1 SQVTM and CDR2 ANQGSEA. The germline V and J ends were trimmed by 4 bases and 3 bases, with 12 bases remaining between them. As DNA, the CDR3 is TGCAGCGTTGGGGCCGACCGTGACACTGAAGCTTTCTTT. Amino acid sequence: CSVGADRDTEAFF.